The rows below give T cell receptor beta chains drawn from one sample of a study of Ad26.COV2.S vaccination and SARS-CoV-2 variants. Only in-frame clones appear in the TCRdb table, and some are missing; sequencing was by immunoSEQ multiplex PCR. The table lists 350,000 to 450,000 clones, 83% of them singletons. The input for sequencing was peripheral blood, taken in a trial of Ad26.COV2.S vaccine versus placebo. The receptors were gathered from a person between 18 and 65 years old who received the Ad26.COV2.S COVID-19 vaccine or a placebo. Each CDR3 is given with its conserved first and last residue. D genes are given only for firm matches. Clone size appears in some rows only: once, few, many, or a class for an expanded clone.

j_call v_call d_call clone_size cdr3_nt cdr3_aa
TRBJ2-1 TRBV11-2 - - TGTGCCAGCAGCTTTCATCCCGGGAGCTCCTACAATGAGCAGTTCTTC CASSFHPGSSYNEQFF
TRBJ2-7 TRBV7-6 - - TGTGCCAGCAGCTTGGGCAGGAGCTCCTACGAGCAGTACTTC CASSLGRSSYEQYF
TRBJ2-7 TRBV6-6 TRBD1 once TGTGCCAGCAGTTATGACTACAGGGGAGCCTACGAGCAGTACTTC CASSYDYRGAYEQYF
TRBJ2-1 TRBV5-1 TRBD2 - TGCGCCAGCACCAGCGGGAGGGAATACAATGAGCAGTTCTTC CASTSGREYNEQFF
TRBJ2-3 TRBV6-4 - - TGTGCCAGCAGTCCCCCCCGGGAGAGCACAGATACGCAGTATTTT CASSPPRESTDTQYF
TRBJ1-2 TRBV6-5 - - TGTGCCAGCAGTTACTCGAGGCAGCCTTTTGGTGGCTACACCTTC CASSYSRQPFGGYTF
TRBJ2-7 TRBV12-5 - - TGTGCTAGTGGTTTGGGGGGGGCGCAGTACGAGCAGTACTTC CASGLGGAQYEQYF
TRBJ2-7 TRBV2 - - TGTGCCAGCATGCTGGACGGCTACGAGCAGTACTTC CASMLDGYEQYF
TRBJ2-6 TRBV2 TRBD1 - TGTGCCAGCACCCTTTCCCGGGACAGATTAATCTCTGGGGCCAACGTCCTGACTTTC CASTLSRDRLISGANVLTF
TRBJ1-5 TRBV27 - - TGTGCCAGCAGTGACGCCCAGGGAGCCCAGCCCCAGCATTTT CASSDAQGAQPQHF
TRBJ2-1 TRBV3-1/TRBV3-2 TRBD2 - TGTGCCAGCAGCCAAGCCTCCACTAGCGGGGACAATGAGCAGTTCTTC CASSQASTSGDNEQFF
TRBJ1-1 TRBV5-4 - many TGTGCCAGCAGCATGGAGGTGAACACTGAAGCTTTCTTT CASSMEVNTEAFF
TRBJ1-1 TRBV10-2 TRBD1 - TGCGCCAGCAGGGGGGACAGTCTGAACACTGAAGCTTTCTTT CASRGDSLNTEAFF
TRBJ2-1 TRBV5-4 - few TGTGCCAGCAGCGGACGACTAGACCATGAGCAGTTCTTC CASSGRLDHEQFF
TRBJ2-1 TRBV4-1 - - TGCGCCAGCAGCCAAGATGACGTTTTCTACAATGAGCAGTTCTTC CASSQDDVFYNEQFF
TRBJ1-3 TRBV18 - - TGTGCCAGCTCACCGATTTCGGCTGTCTCTGGAAACACCATATATTTT CASSPISAVSGNTIYF
TRBJ2-5 TRBV15 - - TGTGCCACCAGCAGAGATTATGGAGGACAAGAGACCCAGTACTTC CATSRDYGGQETQYF
TRBJ1-4 TRBV7-6 - - TGTGCCAGCAGCTTAGCGCGAGGGGTTGGTGAAAAACTGTTTTTT CASSLARGVGEKLFF
TRBJ2-3 TRBV4-1 TRBD2 - TGCGCCAGCAGTTACAGCGGGAGTGTTCCGAATACGCAGTATTTT CASSYSGSVPNTQYF
TRBJ2-7 TRBV5-4 - - TGTGCCAGCAGCTTCGGGGCCGGGCCGGGATACGAGCAGTACTTC CASSFGAGPGYEQYF
TRBJ1-2 TRBV12-3/TRBV12-4 - - TGTGCCAGCAGATACAGAGATGGCTACACCTTC CASRYRDGYTF
TRBJ1-2 TRBV7-3 - - TGTGCCAGCAGCCCTAGCGCGGCTCATGGCTACACCTTC CASSPSAAHGYTF
TRBJ2-6 TRBV2 TRBD2 - TGTGCCAGCGCGAGCGGGAGTGCGGTTGGGGCCAACGTCCTGACTTTC CASASGSAVGANVLTF
TRBJ1-2 TRBV6-2/TRBV6-3 - - TGTGCCAGCAGTTACTTAACCGGGGAGAATGGCTACACCTTC CASSYLTGENGYTF
TRBJ1-1 TRBV4-3 - - TGCGCCAGCAGCCAAGATGCGGGGGTAATAGACACTGAAGCTTTCTTT CASSQDAGVIDTEAFF
TRBJ1-2 TRBV27 - - TGTGCCAGCAGTAAATCCGGACAGTATGGCTACACCTTC CASSKSGQYGYTF
TRBJ2-1 TRBV7-3 - - TGTGCCAGCAGCTTAAGGGCGGGGACTGAGCAGTTCTTC CASSLRAGTEQFF
TRBJ2-7 TRBV5-6 TRBD1 - TGTGCCAGCAGCTTCGGGACAGGGATTCGCTCCTACGAGCAGTACTTC CASSFGTGIRSYEQYF
TRBJ2-5 TRBV18 - - TGTGCCAGCTCACTGACAGTTCTCCAAGAGACCCAGTACTTC CASSLTVLQETQYF
TRBJ2-1 TRBV9 TRBD2 - TGTGCCAGCAGCGCCGGGACTAGCACCAGGGAGCAGTTCTTC CASSAGTSTREQFF
TRBJ2-2 TRBV19 - - TGTGCCAGTAGGGGGGGCCGCGGCAGGAACACCGGGGAGCTGTTTTTT CASRGGRGRNTGELFF
TRBJ2-1 TRBV27 - - TGTGCCAGCAGGTTGGTAGGGCATGAGCAGTTCTTC CASRLVGHEQFF
TRBJ2-1 TRBV5-1 TRBD2 - TGCGCCACCACCCCGCTAGCGGGAGGGCCTAATGAGCAGTTCTTC CATTPLAGGPNEQFF
TRBJ1-1 TRBV24-1 - - TGTGCCACCAGTGACGTTTACAGGGATCCCACTGAAGCTTTCTTT CATSDVYRDPTEAFF
TRBJ1-5 TRBV30 - few TGTGCCTGGAGTGTAAGCGGTGGGCCCCAGCATTTT CAWSVSGGPQHF
TRBJ2-3 TRBV7-9 - - TGTGCCAGCAGCTACCTCCGGGGGGCGGGCACAGATACGCAGTATTTT CASSYLRGAGTDTQYF
TRBJ2-3 TRBV11-1 TRBD2 - TGTGCCAGCGGAGTCCCTAGCGGGGGCAACACAGATACGCAGTATTTT CASGVPSGGNTDTQYF
TRBJ1-2 TRBV6-6 - - TGTGCCAGCGCCCTGCAGGGAGGGGCTGGGTATGGCTACACCTTC CASALQGGAGYGYTF
TRBJ2-7 TRBV18 - - TGTGCCAGCTCACCCCCGGGACGGTACGAGCAGTACTTC CASSPPGRYEQYF
TRBJ1-2 TRBV19 - - TGTGCCAGTAGCCCAGACATCTACTATGGCTACACCTTC CASSPDIYYGYTF
TRBJ2-5 TRBV27 TRBD1 - TGTGCCAGCAGTTTGGGACAGCAAGAGACCCAGTACTTC CASSLGQQETQYF